This T cell receptor beta chain was sequenced during a study of cytomegalovirus exposure and HLA in healthy donors. Background on the study: From roughly 180 million T cells, an earlier analysis saw roughly 110 million unique TCR beta sequences.

Study observations and caveats: A later analysis reported that several of the most significant clusters appeared to be linked to common viral pathogens, among them Epstein-Barr virus. A few of the chains that were CMV-associated were confirmed in vitro to be specific for CMV antigens. Association with HLA alleles at 0.05 false discovery rate was found for 17,000 or so TCR beta sequences in a later analysis.

With regard to this clone: Its target is unknown.

A multiplex PCR was run with 60 Vbeta primers and 13 Jbeta primers. TCRdb's copy holds only in-frame clones and misses some; the assay was immunoSEQ multiplex PCR. Here the sample spans roughly 250,000 clones, about 80% being singletons. The CDR3 totals 15 residues. The germline CDR1 and CDR2 sequences are MNHEY and SMNVEV (reference sequence). V gave up 4 bases and J gave up 1 base, with 13 bases separating them. This receptor was obtained from a girl aged 2 to 9 in good health and CMV-seronegative. The sample comprised PBMCs. This chain links TRBV27 with TRBJ1-1; D is perhaps TRBD1 (6 bases). This CDR3 reads CASSSPKQGNTEAFF. The CDR3 DNA is TGTGCCAGCAGTTCGCCAAAACAGGGGAACACTGAAGCTTTCTTT.